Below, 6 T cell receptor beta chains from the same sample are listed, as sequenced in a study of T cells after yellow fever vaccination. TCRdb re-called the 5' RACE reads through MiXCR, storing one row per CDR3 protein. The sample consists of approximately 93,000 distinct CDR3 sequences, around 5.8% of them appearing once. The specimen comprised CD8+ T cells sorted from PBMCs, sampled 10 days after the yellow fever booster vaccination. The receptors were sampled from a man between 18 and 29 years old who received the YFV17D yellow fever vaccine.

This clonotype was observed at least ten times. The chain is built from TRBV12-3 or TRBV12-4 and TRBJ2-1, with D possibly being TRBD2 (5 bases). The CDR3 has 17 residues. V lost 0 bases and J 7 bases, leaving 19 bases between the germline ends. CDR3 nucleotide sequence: TGTGCCAGCAGTTTAGCGATACCTTACCCTCCGGGAAATGAGCAGTTCTTC. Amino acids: CASSLAIPYPPGNEQFF.

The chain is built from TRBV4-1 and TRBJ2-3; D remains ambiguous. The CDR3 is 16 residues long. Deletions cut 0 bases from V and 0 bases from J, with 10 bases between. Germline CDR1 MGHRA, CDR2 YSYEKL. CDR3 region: CASSQEPTPSTDTQYF. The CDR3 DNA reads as TGCGCCAGCAGCCAAGAGCCGACACCTAGCACAGATACGCAGTATTTT.

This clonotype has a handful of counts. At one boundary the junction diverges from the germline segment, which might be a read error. CDR3 amino acids: CASSLEPTDSYEQYF. In nucleotides, the CDR3 is TGTGCCAGCAGCCTAGAGCCTACAGATTCCTACGAGCAGTACTTC. The chain is built from TRBV11-2 and TRBJ2-7; no firm D call. CDR3 length equals 15 residues. The germline CDR1 and CDR2 sequences are SGHAT and FQNNGV.

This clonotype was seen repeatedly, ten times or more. The CDR3 protein is CASSPAPFSYEQYF. In nucleotides, the CDR3 is TGTGCCAGCAGTCCAGCTCCCTTCTCCTACGAGCAGTACTTC. This sequence joins TRBV6-4 and TRBJ2-7, with D hard to call. CDR1 and CDR2 from the germline V gene are MRHNA and SNTAGT. CDR3 length: 14 residues. Trimming cost V 5 bases and J 0 bases, with 11 bases left between them.

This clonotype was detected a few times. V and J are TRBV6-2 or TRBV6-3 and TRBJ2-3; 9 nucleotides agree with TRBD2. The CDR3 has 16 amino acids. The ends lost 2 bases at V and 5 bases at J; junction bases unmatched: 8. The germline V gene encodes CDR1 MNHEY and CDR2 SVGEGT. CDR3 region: CASSYPTSGTGDTQYF. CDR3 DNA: TGTGCCAGCAGTTACCCGACTAGCGGCACAGGAGATACGCAGTATTTT.

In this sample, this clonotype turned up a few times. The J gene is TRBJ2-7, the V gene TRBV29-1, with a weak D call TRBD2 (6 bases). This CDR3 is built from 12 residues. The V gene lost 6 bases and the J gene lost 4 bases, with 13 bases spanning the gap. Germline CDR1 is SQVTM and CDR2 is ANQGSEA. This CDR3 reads CSVADGTYEQYF. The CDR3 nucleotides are TGCAGCGTCGCCGACGGGACTTACGAGCAGTACTTC.